This T cell receptor (beta chain) was observed in a study of blood T cell repertoires in COVID-19 (dated by TCRdb to 2018 to 2021). At the level of the whole study: The collaborator samples originated in the United States, Italy and Spain and spanned the acute and convalescent phases of COVID-19. The prospective study material was composed of cDNA or gDNA derived from T cells, B-cell-depleted T cells, or PBMCs. Deeply sampled blood TCRbeta repertoires from subjects exposed to, actively infected with, or recovered from COVID-19 were included in the dataset. A freely available public database, intended as a resource for researchers studying the immune response to SARS-CoV-2, is where the repertoires were released. Samples came from the ongoing ImmuneRACE study (first 160 participants) plus 1,254 subjects from 6 global collaborators. The sample metadata nearly always contained a de-identified subject ID, COVID-19 status, age in years and sex. Where HLA class I and class II types were available, the types were taken from metadata supplied by the sample provider, not from assay-based typing. The full study reports these points: The amount of clinical and demographic metadata varied by source and participant and was provided uncurated.

A note on this clone: The target of this receptor is not known. No much larger clonotype is one base removed from it; base qualities were not supplied.

Whole blood was collected in K2EDTA tubes by collaborating institutions according to the institutions' own protocols. For TCRbeta analysis, collaborator samples were shipped as frozen whole blood, as isolated PBMCs, or as DNA extracted from either sample type. The immunoSEQ Assay, a bias-controlled multiplex PCR, was used to amplify TCRbeta CDR3 regions from genomic DNA. As for the authors' bioinformatics: The number of nucleated cells in each sample was estimated from the amplification of reference gene primers within the assay. Sequence reads were collapsed and filtered to measure the absolute abundance of every unique TCRbeta CDR3 rearrangement. For each sample, productive Simpson clonality was calculated as the square root of Simpson's diversity index across productive rearrangements. TCRdb limited this immuneACCESS table to in-frame rearrangements with V and J called. A share of clones is missing; checked studies link under half to unresolved V genes, and the rest is unexplained. D and trimming were read from the DNA, whereas the V and J calls and clone size are those reported in that table. Recorded for this sample are about 240,000 clones; roughly 88% of them occurred a single time. Approximately 13% of the sample is in the top ten clones.

Material for sequencing was peripheral blood. The TCR was taken from a man older than 75 with acute or convalescent COVID-19.

The DNA sequence reads TGTGCCAGCTCACCCCACAGGGGGAATGAGCAGTTCTTC. It encodes CASSPHRGNEQFF. The rearrangement combines TRBV18 with TRBJ2-1, with 8 bases aligning to TRBD1. Its CDR3 holds 13 amino acids, cysteine through phenylalanine. The DNA shown is the 39-base CDR3, in frame from base 1. The germline V end is reduced by 3 bases and the J end by 7 bases; junction bases left unmatched: 2. In the germline V gene, CDR1 corresponds to KGHSH and CDR2 to LQKENI.